The 29 T cell receptor beta chains below come from one sample, sequenced in a study of regulatory T cells in long-lasting Graves disease. As to time point: newly diagnosed GD, antithyroid drugs for less than 3 months. PBMC RNA was the source of the TCR library. Libraries of TCR beta came from iRepertoire HTBI primers plus Arm-PCR of CDR3 regions. TCRdb used MiXCR to reprocess the multiplex PCR reads, holding one entry per CDR3 protein. The table lists 530,000 or so distinct CDR3 sequences, about 16% of them singletons. Separately, the same data were catalogued under a study of T cells in Graves' hyperthyroidism and ophthalmopathy.

Source: peripheral blood mononuclear cells (PBMCs), taken at new diagnosis, from a patient treated with antithyroid drugs. The receptors here all came from a young man with Graves disease.

This clonotype showed up many times. J is TRBJ2-1 and V is TRBV3-1; a weak D match, TRBD1 (7 bases). Germline-derived CDR1 and CDR2 are LGHDT and YNNKEL (reference sequence). The CDR3 spans 12 residues. Trimming took off 4 bases at V and 10 bases at J, with 11 bases between the two ends. CDR3 nucleotides: TGTGCCAGCAGCCGAGCAGGGGGGGAGCAGTTCTTC. Translated, it gives CASSRAGGEQFF.

The chain employs TRBV7-8 and TRBJ1-5, with D possibly matching TRBD1 (5 bases). Germline loops: CDR1 SGHVS, CDR2 FQNEAQ. The CDR3 sequence is 17 residues long. Trimming left V 5 bases short and J 0 bases short, with 17 bases between. The CDR3 sequence is CASSPRRRGPSNQPQHF. The CDR3 DNA follows: TGTGCCAGCAGCCCACGCCGGAGGGGCCCTAGCAATCAGCCCCAGCATTTT.

The chain has TRBV29-1 and TRBJ1-2; no firm D call. The germline V and J ends were trimmed by 6 bases and 14 bases, with 19 bases remaining between them. CDR1 is SQVTM and CDR2 is ANQGSEA in the germline V gene. The CDR3 contains 11 residues. CDR3 coding DNA: TGCAGCGTCCACGACGAGACGTCTCCGACCTTC. This codes for CSVHDETSPTF.

This chain connects TRBV4-1 to TRBJ2-7; the match to TRBD1 covers 11 bases. There are 16 residues in the CDR3. Germline CDR1 is MGHRA and CDR2 is YSYEKL. V was pared by 4 bases and J by 0 bases, with 5 bases of the junction left unmatched. The CDR3 loop is CASSPGQGDTSYEQYF. In nucleotides, the CDR3 is TGCGCCAGCAGCCCGGGACAGGGGGACACCTCCTACGAGCAGTACTTC.

This chain connects TRBV28 to TRBJ2-1; possibly TRBD1 or TRBD2 for D (5 bases each). The CDR3 sequence is 16 residues long. Trimming removed 8 bases from V and 7 bases from J, with 24 bases in between. Germline CDR1 MDHEN, CDR2 SYDVKM. The CDR3 reads CASLSGTARRVNEQFF. CDR3 nucleotide sequence: TGTGCCAGCTTGTCCGGGACGGCCCGCAGGGTGAATGAGCAGTTCTTC.

The rearrangement uses TRBV6-1 and TRBJ2-7, with D perhaps TRBD1 (6 bases). Trimming took 3 bases from V and 5 from J, leaving 14 bases between them. CDR1 is MNHNS, CDR2 SASEGT, per germline. The length of the CDR3 is 14 residues. The CDR3 region has the DNA TGTGCCAGCAGTGATAGCCCCCGGGACAACGAGCAGTACTTC. Its protein is CASSDSPRDNEQYF.

This clonotype was recorded only once. The chain combines TRBV12-3 or TRBV12-4 with TRBJ1-1; 8 bases match TRBD1. Trimming at V came to 2 bases and at J to 11 bases, leaving 7 bases not matched to a gene. This CDR3 has 13 amino acids. CDR3 nucleotide sequence: TGTGCCAGCAGTTTAAGGACAGGGAGGTACGCTTTCTTT. It encodes CASSLRTGRYAFF.

A few counts support this clonotype. V usage is TRBV5-1 and J usage is TRBJ2-7; the D gene is possibly TRBD1 (6 bases). This CDR3 spans 13 amino acids. The ends were cut back, 8 bases at V and 1 base at J, with 13 bases in the middle. Germline CDR1 SGHRS, CDR2 YFSETQ. CDR3 loop: CASGQRPSYEQYF. As DNA, the CDR3 is TGCGCCAGTGGACAGAGGCCTTCCTACGAGCAGTACTTC.

This clonotype was found a few times. The rearrangement joins TRBV19 to TRBJ2-3, with a possible D match to TRBD2 (7 bases). The CDR3 runs 15 residues. Deletions cut 5 bases from V and 2 bases from J, with 14 bases between. Germline lookup yields CDR1 LNHDA and CDR2 SQIVND (reference sequence). The CDR3 protein is CASSSWGGFTDTQYF. Written as DNA, the CDR3 is TGTGCCAGTAGTTCCTGGGGGGGCTTCACAGATACGCAGTATTTT.

This clonotype has a count of ten or more. CDR3 loop: CASSAPPGYSNQPQHF. The CDR3 DNA sequence: TGTGCCAGCAGTGCGCCACCAGGTTATAGCAATCAGCCCCAGCATTTT. This sequence joins TRBV6-1 and TRBJ1-5; D gene uncertain. The CDR3 has 16 amino acids. The V gene's germline CDR1 is MNHNS and CDR2 SASEGT. Trimming removed 4 bases from V and 0 bases from J, with 13 bases in between.

This clonotype has more than one count but fewer than ten. The chain combines TRBV12-3 or TRBV12-4 with TRBJ2-7; no reliable D call. Trimming took off 3 bases at V and 2 bases at J, with 8 bases between the two ends. This CDR3 spans 13 amino acids. The chain's CDR3 is CASSLFFPYEQYF. Here the CDR3 DNA reads TGTGCCAGCAGTTTGTTCTTCCCCTACGAGCAGTACTTC.

The chain combines TRBV27 with TRBJ2-1, with 8 bases that match TRBD2. CDR1 is MNHEY and CDR2 is SMNVEV in the germline V gene (reference sequence). CDR3 length: 15 amino acids. V shed 6 bases and J 9 bases; nucleotides not matched to a gene: 13. This chain's CDR3 is CASSPGVSGRGEQFF. The CDR3 DNA follows: TGTGCCAGCAGCCCGGGGGTAAGCGGGAGAGGTGAGCAGTTCTTC.

Points on this clonotype: Since the CDR3 does not end with the conserved phenylalanine or tryptophan, this likely comes from a read error. This chain links TRBV11-2 with TRBJ2-5, with D hard to call. Germline V gene data show CDR1 as SGHAT and CDR2 as FQNNGV. The CDR3 sequence is 13 residues long. Trimming left V 5 bases short and J 2 bases short, with 9 bases between. The CDR3 reads CASSLNPQETQYL. Here the CDR3 DNA reads TGTGCCAGCAGCCTCAACCCGCAAGAGACCCAGTACCTC.

In this sample, this clonotype turned up many times. The chain recombines TRBV7-3 with TRBJ1-1, with a possible D match to TRBD1 (6 bases). With 5 bases removed from V and 3 bases from J, the gap between germline ends came to 13 bases. Germline CDR1 is SGHTA and CDR2 is FQGTGA. This CDR3 comprises 14 residues. The CDR3 reads CASSNRGVDTEAFF. The CDR3 nucleotides are TGTGCCAGCAGCAATAGGGGGGTGGACACTGAAGCTTTCTTT.

This clonotype has at least ten counts. This chain links TRBV11-2 with TRBJ2-4; TRBD1 matches at 8 bases. This CDR3 spans 15 amino acids. Looked up from germline, CDR1 is SGHAT and CDR2 is FQNNGV. Trimming at V came to 5 bases and at J to 4 bases, leaving 7 bases not matched to a gene. CDR3 region: CASSPSRQGKNIQYF. The CDR3 coding sequence is TGTGCCAGCAGCCCCTCGAGACAGGGGAAAAACATTCAGTACTTC.

The CDR3 DNA follows: TGCGCCAGCACCTCTCGGAACACCGGGGAGCTGTTTTTT. Encoded protein: CASTSRNTGELFF. The chain employs TRBV10-2 and TRBJ2-2, with D uncertain. Trimming removed 7 bases at V and 1 base at J, with 7 bases between. CDR1 and CDR2 (germline): WSHSY, SAAADI. This CDR3 is 13 amino acids long.

For this clonotype: This likely came from a read error, as a far larger clone is one base away. The CDR3 carries no conserved terminal phenylalanine or tryptophan, so it likely arises from a read error. V is TRBV2 and J is TRBJ1-1; 7 bases agree with TRBD1. V lost 4 bases, J lost 3 bases, and 5 bases stayed unmatched. CDR3 length: 14 amino acids. CDR1 SNHLY and CDR2 FYNNEI come from the germline V gene. This CDR3 reads CASSVRQGDTEAFS. CDR3 in DNA: TGTGCCAGCAGTGTAAGACAGGGTGACACTGAAGCTTTCTCT.

This clonotype was counted at least ten times. The rearrangement uses TRBV28 and TRBJ2-3, with D possibly being TRBD2 (5 bases). The CDR3 sequence is 15 residues long. Trimming took 5 bases from V and 3 from J, leaving 15 bases between them. Germline V gene sequence: CDR1 MDHEN, CDR2 SYDVKM. CDR3 nucleotide sequence: TGTGCCAGCAGTCCCAGGAAGCCGGGAACAGATACGCAGTATTTT. It translates to CASSPRKPGTDTQYF.

At least ten counts were recorded for this clonotype. In DNA form, the CDR3 reads TGTGCCAGCAGCCAAGGACGGGGAGCGGGGGAGACCCAGTACTTC. Translating gives CASSQGRGAGETQYF. The rearrangement joins TRBV3-1 to TRBJ2-5; TRBD2 agrees at 7 bases. This CDR3 spans 15 amino acids. The J segment lost 5 bases and the V segment lost 1 base, leaving 7 bases of the junction unmatched. CDR1 LGHDT and CDR2 YNNKEL come from the germline V gene (reference sequence).

The V call is TRBV5-1, the J call TRBJ2-7; TRBD2 matches 8 bases. This CDR3 is 17 amino acids long. In germline, CDR1 is SGHRS, CDR2 YFSETQ. J gave up 3 bases and V 0 bases, and 11 bases lay outside the gene matches. For the CDR3, the DNA is TGCGCCAGCAGCTTGGGGCCCAGCGGGAGTTGGATCTACGAGCAGTACTTC. Encoded protein: CASSLGPSGSWIYEQYF.

In this sample, this clonotype turned up many times. This chain's CDR3 is CASSLAGWGGTEAFF. CDR3 nucleotide sequence: TGTGCCAGCAGCTTAGCCGGGTGGGGCGGCACTGAAGCTTTCTTT. This chain connects TRBV11-2 to TRBJ1-1; tentatively, D is TRBD1 (5 bases). Per the germline V gene, CDR1 is SGHAT and CDR2 is FQNNGV. The CDR3 runs 15 residues. V lost 1 base and J lost 4, with 13 bases in between.

This clonotype was detected only a few times. The chain carries TRBV6-2 or TRBV6-3 and TRBJ2-1; 8 bases agree with TRBD2. Per the germline V gene, CDR1 is MNHEY and CDR2 is SVGEGT. V lost 8 bases and J lost 3; bases outside the gene matches: 12. This CDR3 is built from 16 residues. CDR3 region: CASANRAGEGYNEQFF. The CDR3 coding sequence is TGTGCCAGCGCCAACAGAGCGGGAGAAGGCTACAATGAGCAGTTCTTC.

The genes are TRBV7-9 and TRBJ2-2; D possibly corresponds to TRBD1 (5 bases). The CDR3 spans 15 residues. Germline CDR1 reads SEHNR; CDR2 reads FQNEAQ (reference sequence). The ends were cut back, 1 base at V and 2 bases at J, with 8 bases in the middle. The DNA of the CDR3 is TGTGCCAGCAGCTTAGGACAGCCTAACACCGGGGAGCTGTTTTTT. It translates to CASSLGQPNTGELFF.

This clonotype was recorded many times. The chain links TRBV28 to TRBJ1-5; 7 bases match TRBD1. V shed 6 bases and J 4 bases; nucleotides not matched to a gene: 6. The CDR3 contains 14 residues. Germline V CDR1 and CDR2: MDHEN, SYDVKM. The DNA for the CDR3 is TGTGCCAGCAGCCCGGGACAGTTAAATCAGCCCCAGCATTTT. Residues: CASSPGQLNQPQHF.

For this clonotype: The junction departs from the called germline gene at one end, perhaps through a read error. This rearrangement joins TRBV20-1 to TRBJ1-1; D unclear. From germline, CDR1 is DFQATT and CDR2 SNEGSKA (reference sequence). There are 14 residues in the CDR3. The CDR3 bases are TGCAGTGCCAGAGAATTCCCAACCAGCCGTGAAGCTTTCTTT. Its translation: CSAREFPTSREAFF.

The V call is TRBV10-3, the J call TRBJ1-2; D gene ambiguous. V shed 6 bases and J shed 7 bases, with 15 bases lying between them. Per the germline V gene, CDR1 is ENHRY and CDR2 is SYGVKD. CDR3 length equals 13 residues. The CDR3 loop is CAIRSDISSGYTF. The CDR3 region has the DNA TGTGCCATCAGGAGTGACATATCGAGTGGCTACACCTTC.

This clonotype has ten or more counts. This chain connects TRBV28 to TRBJ2-4, with D maybe TRBD1 (6 bases). Germline lookup yields CDR1 MDHEN and CDR2 SYDVKM. The CDR3 loop spans 13 amino acids. Trimming shortened V by 5 bases and J by 3 bases, and 8 bases separated the two germline ends. The CDR3 DNA reads as TGTGCCAGCAGTCCGGGACACAAAAACATTCAGTACTTC. Translation gives CASSPGHKNIQYF.

Regarding this clonotype: Being one base from a much bigger clone, this may be a read error. The chain couples TRBV12-5 to TRBJ1-1; D is undetermined. Germline-derived CDR1 and CDR2 are LGHNT and FRNRAP. The CDR3 has 13 residues. The CDR3 loop reads CASGLDLKTETFF. Here the CDR3 DNA reads TGTGCTAGTGGTCTGGACCTTAAGACTGAAACTTTCTTT.

This clonotype was counted between two and nine times. The chain is built from TRBV5-4 and TRBJ2-3; 13 positions agree with TRBD2. V lost 4 bases to trimming and J lost 0 bases; unmatched junction nucleotides: 5. Germline CDR1 SGHNT, CDR2 YYREEE (reference sequence). The CDR3 length is 17 residues. This CDR3 is CASSPGLAGRSTDTQYF. The CDR3 DNA reads TGTGCCAGCAGCCCGGGACTAGCGGGACGTAGCACAGATACGCAGTATTTT.